The next 19 T cell receptor beta chains were all read from a single sample in a study of blood T cell repertoires in COVID-19. Libraries were prepared by immunoSEQ multiplex PCR; TCRdb keeps only in-frame clonotypes and omits some of them. The repertoire includes approximately 260,000 clones, around 80% of them detected once, and around 3.9% sits in the top ten. Sequencing was done on a sample of PBMCs or T cells enriched from blood (not recorded which). Source of these receptors: a man aged 25 to 40 with acute COVID-19.

The chain employs TRBV7-9 and TRBJ1-1; D not certain. V gave up 3 bases and J gave up 8 bases, with 7 bases separating them. The germline V gene has CDR1 SEHNR and CDR2 FQNEAQ (reference sequence). The CDR3 sequence is 11 residues long. CDR3 nucleotides: TGTGCCAGCAGCTTGGAGAAAGAAGCTTTCTTT. This sequence encodes CASSLEKEAFF. Complete variable domain (other parts from reference TRBV7-9 and TRBJ1-1): DTGVSQNPRHKITKRGQNVTFRCDPISEHNRLYWYRQTLGQGPEFLTYFQNEAQLEKSRLLSDRFSAERPKGSFSTLEIQRTEQGDSAMYLCASSLEKEAFFGQGTRLTVV.

The chain employs TRBV5-1 and TRBJ2-3; D is unresolved. The germline V gene encodes CDR1 SGHRS and CDR2 YFSETQ. V gave up 6 bases and J gave up 0 bases, with 11 bases separating them. This CDR3 comprises 14 residues. Written as DNA, the CDR3 is TGCGCCAGCAACAACTATCCTAGCACAGATACGCAGTATTTT. It is translated as CASNNYPSTDTQYF.

This rearrangement joins TRBV5-4 to TRBJ2-7; 8 bases align to TRBD1. Trimming at V came to 4 bases and at J to 4 bases, leaving 4 bases not matched to a gene. The CDR3 has 13 amino acids. The germline gives CDR1 SGHNT, CDR2 YYREEE (reference sequence). CDR3 residues: CASSADRVYEQYV. CDR3 in DNA: TGTGCCAGCAGCGCGGACAGGGTATACGAGCAGTACGTC.

This clone occurred a few times. The chain carries TRBV28 and TRBJ1-1, with a possible D match to TRBD1 (6 bases). Germline values: CDR1 MDHEN, CDR2 SYDVKM. The ends were cut back, 2 bases at V and 4 bases at J, with 14 bases in the middle. CDR3 length: 15 amino acids. This CDR3 is CASSLPTGWGTEAFF. DNA for the CDR3: TGTGCCAGCAGTTTACCGACAGGATGGGGCACTGAAGCTTTCTTT. Using reference TRBV28 and TRBJ1-1 for the parts outside the CDR3, the full variable domain is DVKVTQSSRYLVKRTGEKVFLECVQDMDHENMFWYRQDPGLGLRLIYFSYDVKMKEKGDIPEGYSVSREKKERFSLILESASTNQTSMYLCASSLPTGWGTEAFFGQGTRLTVV.

The gene calls are TRBV5-4 and TRBJ1-1; TRBD1 is a possible D gene (6 bases). With 3 bases removed from V and 1 base from J, the gap between germline ends came to 13 bases. Germline V lookup: CDR1 SGHNT, CDR2 YYREEE (reference sequence). The CDR3 loop spans 15 amino acids. CDR3 in amino acids: CASSSQGGENTEAFF. The CDR3 DNA is TGTGCCAGCAGCTCACAGGGTGGGGAGAACACTGAAGCTTTCTTT.

The CDR3: CASSLGDSEAFF. The CDR3 nucleotides are TGTGCCAGCAGCTTGGGGGACAGTGAAGCTTTCTTT. The rearrangement joins TRBV5-4 to TRBJ1-1, with 7 bases aligning to TRBD1. The CDR3 consists of 12 residues. The V gene's germline CDR1 is SGHNT and CDR2 YYREEE (reference sequence). V lost 0 bases and J lost 7; bases outside the gene matches: 0.

This clone was recorded once. V and J are TRBV6-5 and TRBJ2-1; TRBD2 agrees at 9 bases. The V segment lost 0 bases and the J segment 4 bases; nucleotides outside the gene matches: 4. This CDR3 contains 16 residues. Per the germline V gene, CDR1 is MNHEY and CDR2 is SVGAGI. The CDR3 region has the DNA TGTGCCAGCAGTTACTCAGGGGCGGGGGGGTACAATGAGCAGTTCTTC. Residues: CASSYSGAGGYNEQFF.

The chain joins TRBV29-1 to TRBJ2-1, with D possibly being TRBD1 (6 bases). Trimming removed 6 bases at V and 10 bases at J, with 13 bases between. This CDR3 is 11 amino acids long. The germline V gene has CDR1 SQVTM and CDR2 ANQGSEA. CDR3 bases: TGCAGCGTCGTCGGACAGTCCGAGCAGTTCTTC. As protein: CSVVGQSEQFF.

This clone was observed once. This chain links TRBV7-2 with TRBJ1-5, with D perhaps matching TRBD1 (5 bases). The CDR3 sequence is 15 residues long. V lost 3 bases and J 3 bases, leaving 12 bases between the germline ends. Germline V CDR1 and CDR2: SGHTA, FQGNSA. Here the CDR3 reads CASSFAGPINQPQHF. In nucleotides, the CDR3 is TGTGCCAGCAGCTTCGCAGGGCCAATCAATCAGCCCCAGCATTTT.

The V gene is TRBV2, the J gene TRBJ2-3, with D possibly matching TRBD2 (6 bases). Trimming pared 8 bases from V and 3 bases from J, leaving 18 bases between. Germline V CDR1 and CDR2: SNHLY, FYNNEI. The CDR3 extends over 15 amino acids. The CDR3 DNA reads as TGTGCCAGCCGGAGGGACGTTCAATTTACAGATACGCAGTATTTT. Its translation: CASRRDVQFTDTQYF.

This clone was detected a few times. The chain combines TRBV5-6 with TRBJ1-2; no definite D call. CDR3 size: 11 residues. Per germline, CDR1 SGHDT and CDR2 YYEEEE. Trimming left V 2 bases short and J 8 bases short, with 7 bases between. DNA for the CDR3: TGTGCCAGCAGCTTTTTCTCCGGCTACACCTTC. It specifies CASSFFSGYTF.

This clone was seen more than once but under ten times. The chain combines TRBV5-4 with TRBJ2-5, with D possibly being TRBD2 (6 bases). This CDR3 has 13 residues. The V end was cut by 2 bases, the J end by 4 bases, with 9 bases between. Germline V gives CDR1 SGHNT, CDR2 YYREEE (reference sequence). The DNA of the CDR3 is TGTGCCAGCAGCTTTCAGGGAGGAGAGACCCAGTACTTC. Translation gives CASSFQGGETQYF.

The gene calls are TRBV6-1 and TRBJ2-5; D gene unclear. This CDR3 is 13 amino acids long. Trimming pared 1 base from V and 1 base from J, leaving 4 bases between. Germline CDR1 is MNHNS and CDR2 is SASEGT. The CDR3 DNA follows: TGTGCCAGCAGTGAAGTCTTCCAAGAGACCCAGTACTTC. It translates to CASSEVFQETQYF.

This chain joins TRBV19 and TRBJ2-2, with TRBD1 matching 7 bases. Germline lookup yields CDR1 LNHDA and CDR2 SQIVND (reference sequence). Trimming removed 7 bases from V and 5 bases from J; junction bases left unmatched: 19. This CDR3 region has 18 residues. In DNA form, the CDR3 reads TGTGCCAGTACCTTAGACCCCTTTGACAGGGTAGGAACCGGGGAGCTGTTTTTT. Translating it yields CASTLDPFDRVGTGELFF.

Turning to this clone: The junction differs from germline at one of its ends, possibly a read error. The V gene is TRBV3-1 (or the pseudogene TRBV3-2), the J gene TRBJ1-6, with TRBD1 matching over 7 bases. Germline-derived CDR1 and CDR2 are LGHDT and YNNKEL (reference sequence). This CDR3 has 18 amino acids. The DNA of the CDR3 is TGTGCCAGCAGCCAAGGGGATAGACAGGGTATTCATAACTCACCCCTCCACTTT. Protein sequence: CASSQGDRQGIHNSPLHF.

V gene TRBV11-2 combines with J gene TRBJ1-4; the D gene is possibly TRBD1 (5 bases). The V gene's germline CDR1 is SGHAT and CDR2 FQNNGV. CDR3 length: 14 amino acids. V shed 5 bases and J shed 5 bases, with 12 bases lying between them. CDR3 sequence reads: CASSQGRENEKLFF. CDR3 nucleotide sequence: TGTGCCAGCAGCCAGGGACGGGAGAATGAAAAACTGTTTTTT.

The chain links TRBV2 to TRBJ2-3, with 10 bases aligning to TRBD2. The CDR3 totals 15 residues. Trimming removed 4 bases from V and 5 bases from J; junction bases left unmatched: 6. Germline V gene sequence: CDR1 SNHLY, CDR2 FYNNEI. CDR3 region: CASSVLAGVGDTQYF. The CDR3 DNA reads TGTGCCAGCAGTGTTCTAGCGGGAGTGGGAGATACGCAGTATTTT.

The genes are TRBV5-8 and TRBJ2-1, with TRBD2 matching 7 bases. This CDR3 is 15 amino acids long. V gave up 3 bases and J gave up 5 bases; unmatched junction bases: 8. Germline V gives CDR1 SGHTS, CDR2 YDEGEE. CDR3 sequence reads: CASSWERGLNNEQFF. The DNA of the CDR3 is TGTGCCAGCAGCTGGGAAAGGGGACTAAACAATGAGCAGTTCTTC.

The V gene is TRBV6-2 or TRBV6-3, the J gene TRBJ2-1; TRBD2 matches at 12 bases. CDR1 is MNHEY and CDR2 is SVGEGT in the germline V gene. J lost 1 base, V lost 5 bases, and 9 bases had no gene match. This CDR3 is built from 18 residues. The CDR3 DNA reads as TGTGCCAGCAGTACCGAGCGACTAGCGGGAGTATCCTACAATGAGCAGTTCTTC. Translating it yields CASSTERLAGVSYNEQFF.